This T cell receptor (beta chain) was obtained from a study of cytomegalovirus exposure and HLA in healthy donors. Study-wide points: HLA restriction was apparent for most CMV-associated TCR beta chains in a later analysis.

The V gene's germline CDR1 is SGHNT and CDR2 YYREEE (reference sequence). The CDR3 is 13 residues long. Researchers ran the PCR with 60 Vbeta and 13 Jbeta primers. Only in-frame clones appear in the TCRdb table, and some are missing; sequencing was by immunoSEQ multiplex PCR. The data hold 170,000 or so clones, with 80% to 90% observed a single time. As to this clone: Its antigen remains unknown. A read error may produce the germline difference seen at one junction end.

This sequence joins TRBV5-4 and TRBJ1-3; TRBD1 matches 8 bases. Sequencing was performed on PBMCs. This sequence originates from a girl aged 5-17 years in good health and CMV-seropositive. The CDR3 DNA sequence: TGTGCTAGCAGCTACAGGGGGGGAAACACCATATATTTT. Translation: CASSYRGGNTIYF.